The 3 T cell receptor beta chains reported below all come from one sample, sequenced in a study of control samples from healthy donors and cancer patients. Assay: immunoSEQ multiplex PCR; the TCRdb copy retains only in-frame clones and omits some. This sample has approximately 150,000 clones, with 92% found just once. The sample consisted of blood. These receptors all stem from a woman in her thirties in good health.

The CDR3 protein is CASTPSGKYNEQFF. In DNA form, the CDR3 reads TGTGCCAGCACCCCTAGCGGGAAATACAATGAGCAGTTCTTC. The rearrangement joins TRBV6-2 or TRBV6-3 to TRBJ2-1; 9 positions agree with TRBD2. V trimming: 7 bases; J trimming: 4 bases; junction bases outside the gene matches: 5. Germline CDR1 and CDR2: MNHEY and SVGEGT. This CDR3 is built from 14 residues.

The chain employs TRBV29-1 and TRBJ2-1, with TRBD2 identical over 8 bases. With 4 bases clipped from V and 12 bases from J, the junction kept 14 bases outside the gene matches. The CDR3 consists of 14 residues. Germline CDR1 reads SQVTM; CDR2 reads ANQGSEA. CDR3 nucleotides: TGCAGCGTTGGGGTGGGTCAACAGCGGGAGTCGCAGTTCTTC. Translating gives CSVGVGQQRESQFF.

The V and J genes are TRBV11-2 and TRBJ1-5; D not resolved. V shed 0 bases and J shed 2 bases, with 2 bases lying between them. Germline V gene data show CDR1 as SGHAT and CDR2 as FQNNGV. This CDR3 is built from 13 residues. In DNA form, the CDR3 reads TGTGCCAGCAGCTTAGACCGCAATCAGCCCCAGCATTTT. Translating it yields CASSLDRNQPQHF.